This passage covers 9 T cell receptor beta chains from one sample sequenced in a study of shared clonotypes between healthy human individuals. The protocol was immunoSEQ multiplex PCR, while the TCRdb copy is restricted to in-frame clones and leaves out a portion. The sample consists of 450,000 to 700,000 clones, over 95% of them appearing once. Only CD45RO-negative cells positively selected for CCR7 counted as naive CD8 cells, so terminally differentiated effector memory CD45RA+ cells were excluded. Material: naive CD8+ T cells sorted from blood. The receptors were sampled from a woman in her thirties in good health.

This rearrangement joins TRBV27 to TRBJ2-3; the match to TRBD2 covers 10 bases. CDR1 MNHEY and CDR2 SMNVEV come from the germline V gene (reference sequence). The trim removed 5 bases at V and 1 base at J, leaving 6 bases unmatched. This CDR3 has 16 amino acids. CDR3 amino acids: CASSPLAGVGTDTQYF. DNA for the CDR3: TGTGCCAGCAGTCCTCTAGCGGGAGTGGGCACAGATACGCAGTATTTT.

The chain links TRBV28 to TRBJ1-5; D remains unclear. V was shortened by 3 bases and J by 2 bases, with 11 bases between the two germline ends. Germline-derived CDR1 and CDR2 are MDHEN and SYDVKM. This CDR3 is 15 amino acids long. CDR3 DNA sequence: TGTGCCAGCAGTTTTCTATTACGGGGCAATCAGCCCCAGCATTTT. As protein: CASSFLLRGNQPQHF.

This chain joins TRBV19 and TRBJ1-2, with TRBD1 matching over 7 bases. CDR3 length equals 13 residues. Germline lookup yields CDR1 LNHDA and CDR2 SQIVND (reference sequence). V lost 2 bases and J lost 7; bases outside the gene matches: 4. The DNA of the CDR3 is TGTGCCAGTAGTATAACGACAGGGTCTGGCTACACCTTC. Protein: CASSITTGSGYTF.

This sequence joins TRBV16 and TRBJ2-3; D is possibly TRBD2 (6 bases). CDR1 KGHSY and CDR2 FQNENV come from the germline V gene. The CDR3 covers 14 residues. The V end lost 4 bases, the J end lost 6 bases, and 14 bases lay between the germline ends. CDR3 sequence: CASSLSGAADTQYF. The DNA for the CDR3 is TGTGCCAGCAGCCTCTCGGGAGCTGCCGATACGCAGTATTTT.

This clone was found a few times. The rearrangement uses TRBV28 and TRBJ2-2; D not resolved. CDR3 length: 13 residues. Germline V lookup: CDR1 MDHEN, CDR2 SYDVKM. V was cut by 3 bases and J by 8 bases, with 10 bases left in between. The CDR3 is CASSFTVKGELFF. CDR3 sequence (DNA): TGTGCCAGCAGTTTCACGGTCAAGGGGGAGCTGTTTTTT.

The CDR3 sequence: CASSSGDINTGELFF. The CDR3 nucleotides read TGCGCCAGCAGCTCGGGAGACATTAACACCGGGGAGCTGTTTTTT. V gene TRBV5-1 combines with J gene TRBJ2-2; D is possibly TRBD2 (6 bases). Trimming stripped 3 bases from V and 2 bases from J, with 11 bases between. CDR3 length: 15 residues. Germline CDR1 reads SGHRS; CDR2 reads YFSETQ.

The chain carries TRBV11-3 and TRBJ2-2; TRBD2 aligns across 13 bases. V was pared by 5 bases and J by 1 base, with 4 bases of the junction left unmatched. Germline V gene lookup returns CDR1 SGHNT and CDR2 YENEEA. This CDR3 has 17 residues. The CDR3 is CASSPGLAGMNTGELFF. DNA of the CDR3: TGTGCCAGCAGCCCGGGACTAGCGGGGATGAACACCGGGGAGCTGTTTTTT.

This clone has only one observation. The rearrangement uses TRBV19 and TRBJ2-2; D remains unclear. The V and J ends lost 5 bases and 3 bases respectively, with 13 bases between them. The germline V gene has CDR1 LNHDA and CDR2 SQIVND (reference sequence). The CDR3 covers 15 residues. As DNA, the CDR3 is TGTGCCAGTAGTGGGCCCTACGAATACACCGGGGAGCTGTTTTTT. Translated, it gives CASSGPYEYTGELFF. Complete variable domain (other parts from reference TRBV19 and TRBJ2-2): DGGITQSPKYLFRKEGQNVTLSCEQNLNHDAMYWYRQDPGQGLRLIYYSQIVNDFQKGDIAEGYSVSREKKESFPLTVTSAQKNPTAFYLCASSGPYEYTGELFFGEGSRLTVL.

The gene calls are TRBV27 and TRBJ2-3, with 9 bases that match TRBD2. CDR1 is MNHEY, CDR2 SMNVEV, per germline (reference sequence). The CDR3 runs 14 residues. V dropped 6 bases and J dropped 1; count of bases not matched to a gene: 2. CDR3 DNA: TGTGCCAGCAGACGGACTAGCGGCACAGATACGCAGTATTTT. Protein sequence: CASRRTSGTDTQYF.